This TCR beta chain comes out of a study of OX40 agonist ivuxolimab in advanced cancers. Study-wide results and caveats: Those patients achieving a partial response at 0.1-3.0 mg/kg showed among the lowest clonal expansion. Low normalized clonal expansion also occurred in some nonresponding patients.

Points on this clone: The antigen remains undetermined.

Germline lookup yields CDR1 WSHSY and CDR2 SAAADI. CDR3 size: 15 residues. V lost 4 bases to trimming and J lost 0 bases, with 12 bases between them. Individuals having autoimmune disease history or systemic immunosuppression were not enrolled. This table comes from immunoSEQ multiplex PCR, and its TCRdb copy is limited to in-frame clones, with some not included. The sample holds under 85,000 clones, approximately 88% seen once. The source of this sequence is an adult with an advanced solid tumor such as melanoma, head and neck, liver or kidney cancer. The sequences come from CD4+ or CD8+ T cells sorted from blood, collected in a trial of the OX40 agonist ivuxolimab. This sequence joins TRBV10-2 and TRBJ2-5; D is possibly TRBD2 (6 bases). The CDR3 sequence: CASSVNRGYQETQYF. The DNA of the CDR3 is TGCGCCAGCAGTGTCAATCGGGGGTACCAAGAGACCCAGTACTTC.